This TCR beta chain appears in the sequencing data of a study of CD8+CD57+ T cells in acquired aplastic anemia. About the study: The mean DNA yield obtained from sorted CD4+ and CD8+ cells came to approximately 3 ug. For CD4+ cells, healthy donors had an average of about 10 million reads.

Researchers used genomic DNA as the template to profile TCR beta VDJ and CDR3. MiXCR, applied by TCRdb to the reads, yields one record per CDR3 protein. The sample shows 100,000 to 150,000 distinct CDR3 sequences, approximately 41% of them seen only once. V lost 9 bases to trimming and J lost 3 bases, with 18 bases between them. The CDR3 is 15 amino acids. From germline, CDR1 is LNHDA and CDR2 SQIVND (reference sequence). General study findings and limits: Patients versus controls showed no significant CD8+ Simpson's diversity difference. Patients and controls were found to share 25 to 30 CD8+ CDR3 sequences.

Concerning this clonotype: Its antigen is as yet unknown.

The gene calls are TRBV19 and TRBJ2-1; the D gene is possibly TRBD2 (7 bases). This TCR was recovered from a human donor in good health, serving as a control. What was sequenced was sorted CD4+, CD8+, or CD8+CD57+ T cells (not recorded which) from PBMCs. CDR3 region: CASSAGGGDYNEQFF. The CDR3 bases are TGTGCCAGCAGCGCCGGAGGGGGGGACTACAATGAGCAGTTCTTC.